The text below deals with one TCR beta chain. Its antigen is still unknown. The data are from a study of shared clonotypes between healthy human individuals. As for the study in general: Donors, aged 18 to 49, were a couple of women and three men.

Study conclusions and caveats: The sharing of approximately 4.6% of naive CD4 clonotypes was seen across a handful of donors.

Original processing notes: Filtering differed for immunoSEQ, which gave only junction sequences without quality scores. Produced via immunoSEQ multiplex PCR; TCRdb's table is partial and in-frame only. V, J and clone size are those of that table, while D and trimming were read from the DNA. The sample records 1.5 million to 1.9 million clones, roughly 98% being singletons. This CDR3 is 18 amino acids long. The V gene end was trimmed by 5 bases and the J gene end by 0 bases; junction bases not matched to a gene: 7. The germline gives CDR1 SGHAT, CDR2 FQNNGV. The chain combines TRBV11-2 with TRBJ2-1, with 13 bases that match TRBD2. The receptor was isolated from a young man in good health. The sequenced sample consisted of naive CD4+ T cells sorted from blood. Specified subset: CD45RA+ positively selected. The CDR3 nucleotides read TGTGCCAGCAGCCCCAGGACTAGCGGGAGTTCCTCCTACAATGAGCAGTTCTTC. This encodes CASSPRTSGSSSYNEQFF.